Below are 11 T cell receptor beta chains sequenced from a single sample in a study of technical replicates of blood from a handful of donors. TCRdb keeps only in-frame clones here, not all; method: immunoSEQ multiplex PCR. The top ten hold around 5% of the sample, which has 65,000 to 90,000 clones, 65% to 90% seen once. Sequenced sample: PBMCs. These receptors came from a human donor in good health. Some clones in this sample may be carry-over from other donors' samples.

J is TRBJ1-2 and V is TRBV14; TRBD1 matches 8 bases. V shed 4 bases and J 6 bases; nucleotides not matched to a gene: 4. CDR3 length: 13 amino acids. CDR1 is SGHDN and CDR2 is FVKESK in the germline V gene. For the CDR3, the DNA is TGTGCCAGCAGCCGACAGGGGAGGGATGGCTACACCTTC. Amino acids: CASSRQGRDGYTF.

This chain joins TRBV7-8 and TRBJ2-3, with D possibly matching TRBD2 (6 bases). V was pared by 2 bases and J by 4 bases, with 13 bases between. Germline assignment: CDR1 SGHVS and CDR2 FQNEAQ. The length of the CDR3 is 15 residues. The chain's CDR3 is CASSLFRGAADTQYF. The CDR3 bases are TGTGCCAGCAGCTTATTTCGCGGGGCGGCAGATACGCAGTATTTT.

The chain is built from TRBV25-1 and TRBJ1-3; D may be TRBD1 (6 bases). Per the germline V gene, CDR1 is MGHDK and CDR2 is SYGVNS. Trimming removed 1 base from V and 5 bases from J, with 12 bases in between. The CDR3 is made up of 15 amino acids. Written as DNA, the CDR3 is TGTGCCAGCAGTGAATTTAGAGGACAGAGAAACACCATATATTTT. Translation: CASSEFRGQRNTIYF. The whole variable domain, remainder taken from reference TRBV25-1 and TRBJ1-3, is EADIYQTPRYLVIGTGKKITLECSQTMGHDKMYWYQQDPGMELHLIHYSYGVNSTEKGDLSSESTVSRIRTEHFPLTLESARPSHTSQYLCASSEFRGQRNTIYFGEGSWLTVV.

The V and J genes are TRBV13 and TRBJ2-5, with 7 bases lining up with TRBD1. The J call could be wrong; TRBJ2-7 is a better fit for the DNA end. The CDR3 is 14 amino acids. The germline V gene has CDR1 PRHDT and CDR2 FYEKMQ (reference sequence). The CDR3 loop is CASRIGGSSIEQYF. The CDR3 DNA sequence: TGTGCCAGCAGAATAGGGGGCTCCTCGATCGAGCAGTACTTC.

V is TRBV19 and J is TRBJ2-2; D is possibly TRBD2 (6 bases). The CDR3 loop spans 13 amino acids. Germline assignment: CDR1 LNHDA and CDR2 SQIVND (reference sequence). Trimming pared 10 bases from V and 5 bases from J, leaving 14 bases between. CDR3 sequence (DNA): TGTGCCACCGTGGACTATTTGACCGGGGAGCTGTTTTTT. Protein product: CATVDYLTGELFF. The entire variable domain, with the rest obtained from reference TRBV19 and TRBJ2-2, is as follows: DGGITQSPKYLFRKEGQNVTLSCEQNLNHDAMYWYRQDPGQGLRLIYYSQIVNDFQKGDIAEGYSVSREKKESFPLTVTSAQKNPTAFYLCATVDYLTGELFFGEGSRLTVL.

The genes are TRBV6-6 and TRBJ2-7, with a possible D match to TRBD1 (6 bases). Germline lookup yields CDR1 MNHNY and CDR2 SVGAGI (reference sequence). CDR3 length equals 14 residues. V was cut by 5 bases and J by 1 base, with 12 bases left in between. CDR3: CASSTRDTSYEQYF. In DNA form, the CDR3 reads TGTGCCAGCAGTACCCGGGACACTTCCTACGAGCAGTACTTC.

This clone was observed a few times. The genes are TRBV11-2 and TRBJ2-7, with D tentatively TRBD2 (5 bases). The CDR3 runs 12 residues. The V end lost 1 base, the J end lost 7 bases, and 8 bases lay between the germline ends. The germline V gene has CDR1 SGHAT and CDR2 FQNNGV. This CDR3 is CASSLVTGEQYF. The CDR3 region has the DNA TGTGCCAGCAGCTTAGTCACGGGGGAGCAGTACTTC.

This chain joins TRBV4-3 and TRBJ2-7, with 7 bases matching TRBD2. Trimming removed 4 bases from V and 5 bases from J; junction bases left unmatched: 8. Germline V gene sequence: CDR1 LGHNA, CDR2 YSLEER. The CDR3 contains 14 residues. The CDR3 region is CASSPGEGSDEQYF. CDR3 in DNA: TGCGCCAGCAGCCCCGGGGAGGGGTCGGACGAGCAGTACTTC.

The V gene is TRBV4-2, the J gene TRBJ2-1; D might be TRBD1 (5 bases). Germline V gene sequence: CDR1 LGHNA, CDR2 YNFKEQ. The CDR3 totals 14 residues. V lost 0 bases to trimming and J lost 8 bases, with 11 bases between them. CDR3 amino acids: CASSQDTGIDEQFF. CDR3 sequence (DNA): TGTGCCAGCAGCCAAGATACAGGCATCGATGAGCAGTTCTTC.

This chain connects TRBV18 to TRBJ1-3; D is undetermined. The CDR3 covers 15 residues. Germline CDR1 KGHSH, CDR2 LQKENI. Trimming took off 3 bases at V and 0 bases at J, with 9 bases between the two ends. This CDR3 reads CASSPNGLSGNTIYF. The CDR3 region has the DNA TGTGCCAGCTCACCGAACGGTCTCTCTGGAAACACCATATATTTT.

This sequence joins TRBV9 and TRBJ2-7; a weak D match, TRBD2 (5 bases). The germline V gene encodes CDR1 SGDLS and CDR2 YYNGEE. Trimming removed 4 bases at V and 6 bases at J, with 11 bases between. The CDR3 spans 12 residues. The CDR3 reads CASSIDGGEQYF. The DNA of the CDR3 is TGTGCCAGCAGCATCGACGGAGGCGAGCAGTACTTC.